This T cell receptor beta chain was found in a study of blood T cells in healthy people across ages. Study results and caveats: Versus aged donors, long-lived donors had higher diversity and more naive CD4+ cells.

Comment on this clonotype: The antigen remains undetermined.

Each donor supplied approximately 10 milliliters of peripheral blood. Primed by a sample-barcoded 5' primer and a J-beta primer mix, a second PCR proceeded for roughly 7 to 11 cycles. Using its own MiXCR run on the 5' RACE reads, TCRdb lists one record per CDR3 protein. The sample holds roughly 800,000 distinct CDR3 sequences, around a quarter seen once. CDR1 is SGHAT, CDR2 FQNNGV, per germline. V was cut by 1 base and J by 8 bases, with 14 bases left in between. This CDR3 is 14 amino acids long. These data were also filed under a second study, of T cells of mothers and their children. As that report states: Each child contributed roughly 3 million TCR beta CDR3 reads, while each mother contributed over 9 million. Researchers found no T cell clones that were persistent and microchimeric.

The chain links TRBV11-2 to TRBJ1-2; D is unresolved. Sequenced material: blood. This clonotype was sampled from a boy under 18 in good health. The CDR3 nucleotides are TGTGCCAGCAGCTTAGCTCGGTGGACCGGAGGCTACACCTTC. Its translation: CASSLARWTGGYTF.